The 29 T cell receptor beta chains below were found in one sample sequenced in a study of shared clonotypes between healthy human individuals. Method: immunoSEQ multiplex PCR; TCRdb's copy keeps in-frame clones and lacks some. The sample carries roughly 1,000,000 clones, 78% recorded once. The sample taken for sequencing was memory CD4+ T cells from PBMCs. Subset described: CD45RA-negative fraction. All receptors derive from a man younger than 35 in good health. Some clones in this sample may be carry-over from other donors' samples.

The chain uses TRBV30 and TRBJ2-7; 8 nucleotides agree with TRBD2. CDR3 length: 17 residues. Germline-derived CDR1 and CDR2 are GTSNPN and SVGIG (reference sequence). V lost 2 bases, J lost 0 bases, and 12 bases stayed unmatched. Here the CDR3 reads CAWSPLQRLANSYEQYF. CDR3 coding DNA: TGTGCCTGGAGTCCCCTACAGAGACTAGCGAACTCCTACGAGCAGTACTTC.

This clone was counted a few times. This sequence joins TRBV6-1 and TRBJ2-7; D assignment may be TRBD1 or TRBD2 (6 bases each). The CDR3 length is 14 residues. Trimming removed 6 bases at V and 1 base at J, with 13 bases between. The germline gives CDR1 MNHNS, CDR2 SASEGT. CDR3 sequence reads: CASSAWGASYEQYF. DNA for the CDR3: TGTGCCAGCAGCGCTTGGGGGGCATCCTACGAGCAGTACTTC.

The V and J genes are TRBV5-1 and TRBJ2-2, with 9 bases lining up with TRBD1. The CDR3 consists of 16 residues. Unmatched junction bases numbered 9, after V lost 5 bases and J lost 4 bases. The germline V gene has CDR1 SGHRS and CDR2 YFSETQ. CDR3 DNA sequence: TGCGCCAGCAGAAAAACCGGGACAGGGAGCACCGGGGAGCTGTTTTTT. Amino acids: CASRKTGTGSTGELFF. Variable domain in full (rest from reference TRBV5-1 and TRBJ2-2): KAGVTQTPRYLIKTRGQQVTLSCSPISGHRSVSWYQQTPGQGLQFLFEYFSETQRNKGNFPGRFSGRQFSNSRSEMNVSTLELGDSALYLCASRKTGTGSTGELFFGEGSRLTVL.

The chain has TRBV30 and TRBJ2-1, with D possibly TRBD1 on 6 matching bases. In germline, CDR1 is GTSNPN, CDR2 SVGIG (reference sequence). The CDR3 has 13 amino acids. Trimming removed 2 bases from V and 5 bases from J, with 10 bases in between. CDR3 bases: TGTGCCTGGAGTTACAGGGCAGACAATGAGCAGTTCTTC. Protein: CAWSYRADNEQFF.

This chain joins TRBV7-2 and TRBJ2-2, with a possible D match to TRBD2 (7 bases). The length of the CDR3 is 16 residues. CDR1 and CDR2 (germline): SGHTA, FQGNSA. Trimming left V 5 bases short and J 1 base short, with 14 bases between. CDR3 region: CASSLLGGVNTGELFF. DNA of the CDR3: TGTGCCAGCAGCCTGTTAGGGGGGGTGAACACCGGGGAGCTGTTTTTT.

The J gene is TRBJ1-5, the V gene TRBV28, with TRBD1 matching over 7 bases. V trimming: 7 bases; J trimming: 9 bases; junction bases outside the gene matches: 12. The CDR3 contains 14 residues. Germline loops: CDR1 MDHEN, CDR2 SYDVKM. The CDR3 spells CASTTTGPGRPQHF. CDR3 nucleotides: TGTGCCAGCACCACGACAGGGCCGGGGAGGCCCCAGCATTTT. Combining the CDR3 with reference TRBV28 and TRBJ1-5 gives the whole variable domain DVKVTQSSRYLVKRTGEKVFLECVQDMDHENMFWYRQDPGLGLRLIYFSYDVKMKEKGDIPEGYSVSREKKERFSLILESASTNQTSMYLCASTTTGPGRPQHFGDGTRLSIL.

Regarding this clone: Different DNA sequences within this sample yield the same CDR3. The chain employs TRBV2 and TRBJ2-7; D is uncertain. The germline V and J ends were trimmed by 5 bases and 2 bases, with 4 bases remaining between them. Germline V gene data show CDR1 as SNHLY and CDR2 as FYNNEI. The CDR3 runs 11 residues. CDR3 protein: CASSLTYEQYF. The DNA for the CDR3 is TGTGCCAGCAGTTTAACCTACGAGCAGTACTTC.

The CDR3 DNA follows: TGTGCCAGCTCACCAGGGCAGTCGGCAAGGGTAGCTTTCTTT. This codes for CASSPGQSARVAFF. The chain recombines TRBV18 with TRBJ1-1; D is unresolved. Germline V gene sequence: CDR1 KGHSH, CDR2 LQKENI. The CDR3 has 14 residues. Between the trimmed V and J ends, which lost 2 bases and 10 bases, there was a span of 17 bases.

This clone has just one count. The V gene is TRBV6-6, the J gene TRBJ2-3, with D unclear. Trimming stripped 2 bases from V and 0 bases from J, with 3 bases between. Germline CDR1 and CDR2: MNHNY and SVGAGI (reference sequence). The CDR3 covers 13 residues. CDR3 DNA sequence: TGTGCCAGCAGTTACGTCAGCACAGATACGCAGTATTTT. This gives the protein CASSYVSTDTQYF.

This clone was found a few times. The genes are TRBV2 and TRBJ1-5, with D hard to call. The CDR3 spans 14 residues. V was clipped by 3 bases and J by 5 bases, with 11 bases between them. The V gene's germline CDR1 is SNHLY and CDR2 FYNNEI. CDR3 bases: TGTGCCAGCAGTGAGAGGCAGGCAGATCAGCCCCAGCATTTT. Amino acids: CASSERQADQPQHF.

The V and J genes are TRBV7-9 and TRBJ1-4, with 9 bases matching TRBD1. Per the germline V gene, CDR1 is SEHNR and CDR2 is FQNEAQ (reference sequence). The CDR3 loop spans 15 amino acids. The J segment lost 8 bases and the V segment lost 5 bases, leaving 9 bases of the junction unmatched. The CDR3 coding sequence is TGTGCCAGCAGCCCGATGGGACAGGGTGGGGAAAAACTGTTTTTT. Translation: CASSPMGQGGEKLFF.

The chain recombines TRBV14 with TRBJ2-7, with 8 bases that match TRBD1. This CDR3 spans 13 amino acids. V lost 3 bases and J lost 9; bases outside the gene matches: 7. In germline, CDR1 is SGHDN, CDR2 FVKESK. The CDR3 here is CASSHPGGAWQYF. In DNA form, the CDR3 reads TGTGCCAGCAGCCATCCAGGGGGCGCGTGGCAGTACTTC.

V and J are TRBV11-2 and TRBJ2-2; 8 bases match TRBD2. This CDR3 region has 18 residues. V lost 1 base to trimming and J lost 5 bases; unmatched junction nucleotides: 12. Germline loops: CDR1 SGHAT, CDR2 FQNNGV. The CDR3 DNA reads TGTGCCAGCAGCTTAGGGTTGCAACCGGGACTAGGGACCGGGGAGCTGTTTTTT. This sequence encodes CASSLGLQPGLGTGELFF.

This clone was seen repeatedly, ten times or more. The same CDR3 is also encoded by other DNA sequences in this sample. V and J are TRBV5-1 and TRBJ2-5; possible D gene TRBD2, 6 bases. Germline CDR1 and CDR2: SGHRS and YFSETQ. Trimming shortened V by 4 bases and J by 4 bases, and 11 bases separated the two germline ends. CDR3 size: 13 residues. The CDR3 protein is CASSPGVGETQYF. DNA for the CDR3: TGCGCCAGCAGCCCGGGGGTGGGAGAGACCCAGTACTTC.

This clone appeared once. The chain joins TRBV6-6 to TRBJ2-3; 7 positions match TRBD1. Germline CDR1 is MNHNY and CDR2 is SVGAGI (reference sequence). The trim removed 6 bases at V and 2 bases at J, leaving 5 bases unmatched. CDR3 length: 14 amino acids. The CDR3 sequence is CASRLGQNTDTQYF. In nucleotides, the CDR3 is TGTGCCAGCAGGCTGGGACAGAACACAGATACGCAGTATTTT.

This chain links TRBV7-3 with TRBJ2-1; TRBD2 matches 7 bases. The CDR3 consists of 13 residues. The germline gives CDR1 SGHTA, CDR2 FQGTGA. V shed 1 base, J shed 9 bases, and the junction held 3 bases outside the gene matches. As DNA, the CDR3 is TGTGCCAGCAGCTTAAGGCGGGAGACTGAGCAGTTCTTC. It yields the protein CASSLRRETEQFF.

The V call is TRBV5-1, the J call TRBJ1-2, with 10 bases aligning to TRBD1. The CDR3 consists of 16 residues. V dropped 0 bases and J dropped 2; count of bases not matched to a gene: 4. Germline V CDR1 and CDR2: SGHRS, YFSETQ. The CDR3 DNA follows: TGCGCCAGCAGCTTGGTCCCGGGACAGGGGAACTATGGCTACACCTTC. Amino acids: CASSLVPGQGNYGYTF.

The J gene is TRBJ2-5, the V gene TRBV21-1; the table's D call of TRBD1 was not tested on the DNA. TRBV21-1 is marked as a pseudogene. This CDR3 has 14 amino acids. The CDR3 bases are TGTGCCAGCAGCAAAGGTGGGGGCGTAGAGACCCAGTACTTC. It encodes CASSKGGGVETQYF.

The chain is built from TRBV6-6 and TRBJ2-1; perhaps TRBD2 as D (5 bases). Germline V CDR1 and CDR2: MNHNY, SVGAGI (reference sequence). V was clipped by 6 bases and J by 5 bases, with 17 bases between them. The CDR3 runs to 15 residues. In nucleotides, the CDR3 is TGTGCCAGCAGATTCGGACTGCCTCGGGACAATGAGCAGTTCTTC. This codes for CASRFGLPRDNEQFF.

A note on this clone: This specimen includes other DNA sequences encoding the same CDR3. The V gene is TRBV10-3, the J gene TRBJ2-7; D is undetermined. This CDR3 spans 12 amino acids. V lost 0 bases and J 3 bases, leaving 3 bases between the germline ends. Germline V gene data show CDR1 as ENHRY and CDR2 as SYGVKD. The CDR3, as DNA: TGTGCCATCAGTGAGTCTAGCTACGAGCAGTACTTC. Translating it yields CAISESSYEQYF.

Concerning this clone: Other DNA sequences within the sample encode an identical CDR3. V usage is TRBV7-2 and J usage is TRBJ1-5, with D unresolved. V was clipped by 5 bases and J by 6 bases, with 8 bases between them. This CDR3 contains 12 residues. Germline assignment: CDR1 SGHTA and CDR2 FQGNSA. CDR3 bases: TGTGCCAGCAGCCTTAATTTTCAGCCCCAGCATTTT. Encoded protein: CASSLNFQPQHF.

The chain recombines TRBV9 with TRBJ2-1; D may be TRBD1 (7 bases). Trimming stripped 4 bases from V and 0 bases from J, with 17 bases between. This CDR3 is built from 17 residues. Germline V gives CDR1 SGDLS, CDR2 YYNGEE. This CDR3 is CASSFPRGDRSYNEQFF. Here the CDR3 DNA reads TGTGCCAGCAGCTTCCCCAGGGGGGACCGCTCCTACAATGAGCAGTTCTTC.

This clone has a handful of counts. J is TRBJ1-1 and V is TRBV18; TRBD1 aligns across 7 bases. J gave up 1 base and V 3 bases, and 5 bases lay outside the gene matches. Germline CDR1 and CDR2: KGHSH and LQKENI. This CDR3 is 15 amino acids long. In DNA form, the CDR3 reads TGTGCCAGCTCACCTTGGGGACAGACGAACACTGAAGCTTTCTTT. Its protein is CASSPWGQTNTEAFF. The complete variable domain, with remaining parts taken from reference TRBV18 and TRBJ1-1, reads NAGVMQNPRHLVRRRGQEARLRCSPMKGHSHVYWYRQLPEEGLKFMVYLQKENIIDESGMPKERFSAEFPKEGPSILRIQQVVRGDSAAYFCASSPWGQTNTEAFFGQGTRLTVV.

Turning to this clone: The same CDR3 also results from other DNA sequences found in this sample. This CDR3 reads CASSLGGTSSGNTIYF. In DNA, the CDR3 is TGCGCCAGCAGCTTAGGAGGGACGAGCTCTGGAAACACCATATATTTT. The V call is TRBV5-1, the J call TRBJ1-3, with D possibly being TRBD1 (5 bases). CDR3 length: 16 residues. The germline gives CDR1 SGHRS, CDR2 YFSETQ. Trimming stripped 2 bases from V and 0 bases from J, with 12 bases between.

About this clone itself: The sample holds other DNA sequences that translate to the same CDR3. The chain links TRBV28 to TRBJ2-5, with D perhaps TRBD1 or TRBD2 (6 bases each). Trimming left V 6 bases short and J 4 bases short, with 12 bases between. This CDR3 comprises 13 residues. CDR1 MDHEN and CDR2 SYDVKM come from the germline V gene. CDR3 protein: CASSLRGAETQYF. Written as DNA, the CDR3 is TGTGCCAGCAGCCTAAGGGGGGCAGAGACCCAGTACTTC. Combining the CDR3 with reference TRBV28 and TRBJ2-5 gives the whole variable domain DVKVTQSSRYLVKRTGEKVFLECVQDMDHENMFWYRQDPGLGLRLIYFSYDVKMKEKGDIPEGYSVSREKKERFSLILESASTNQTSMYLCASSLRGAETQYFGPGTRLLVL.

The chain joins TRBV15 to TRBJ2-5; D call uncertain. The CDR3 is 16 residues long. Germline V lookup: CDR1 LNHNV, CDR2 YYDKDF (reference sequence). V gave up 2 bases and J gave up 5 bases, with 18 bases separating them. CDR3: CATSRSYPDLGETQYF. In DNA, the CDR3 is TGTGCCACCAGCAGATCCTACCCCGACCTGGGGGAGACCCAGTACTTC.

This chain connects TRBV7-2 to TRBJ2-2, with 9 bases aligning to TRBD2. The CDR3 length is 18 residues. Per the germline V gene, CDR1 is SGHTA and CDR2 is FQGNSA. V trimming: 3 bases; J trimming: 4 bases; junction bases outside the gene matches: 12. The CDR3 region has the DNA TGTGCCAGCAGCTTCTTTAGTAGCGGGAGTTATAGCACCGGGGAGCTGTTTTTT. Protein: CASSFFSSGSYSTGELFF.

The rearrangement uses TRBV29-1 and TRBJ2-7; D may be TRBD2 (6 bases). This CDR3 spans 14 amino acids. The germline V gene encodes CDR1 SQVTM and CDR2 ANQGSEA. Trimming shortened V by 4 bases and J by 5 bases, and 18 bases separated the two germline ends. CDR3 bases: TGCAGCGTTGGGGTGGCTAGCGCTTCTCACGAGCAGTACTTC. This codes for CSVGVASASHEQYF.

The chain recombines TRBV4-3 with TRBJ1-6, with no clear D. Germline V CDR1 and CDR2: LGHNA, YSLEER. The V and J ends lost 0 bases and 9 bases respectively, with 9 bases between them. The CDR3 extends over 14 amino acids. CDR3 in DNA: TGCGCCAGCAGCCAAGAGGCGCAGGCTTCACCCCTCCACTTT. This encodes CASSQEAQASPLHF.